This T cell receptor beta chain was captured in a study of cytomegalovirus exposure and HLA in healthy donors. Overall study results and limits: As was reported, the classifier diagnosed cytomegalovirus status with high specificity and sensitivity. Common viral pathogens were later found to be apparently linked to several of the most significant clusters. Because they were indistinguishable, some V segments, including TRBV6-2 and TRBV6-3, were excluded.

CDR3 size: 14 residues. The trim removed 4 bases at V and 2 bases at J, leaving 3 bases unmatched. Per germline, CDR1 ENHRY and CDR2 SYGVKD. 13 Jbeta primers and 60 Vbeta primers were used for the PCR. Original methodology: It was a later analysis that counted tens of millions of unique TCR beta chains, of which some 9.9 million were shared. Clones were sequenced by immunoSEQ multiplex PCR, and TCRdb holds only the in-frame ones, with some missing. That table supplies the V and J calls and clone size; D and trimming were determined from the DNA. The table shows under 200,000 clones, with around 82% occurring only once. This clone occurred a few times. Its cognate antigen is unknown. Other DNA variants within this sample encode the same CDR3.

This clonotype was obtained from a boy aged 2 to 9 in good health and CMV-seronegative. The rearrangement joins TRBV10-3 to TRBJ1-1; TRBD1 matches at 8 bases. Sample: PBMCs. This CDR3 is CAISGDRGNTEAFF. CDR3 sequence (DNA): TGTGCCATCAGTGGCGACAGGGGAAACACTGAAGCTTTCTTT.